A single TCR beta chain is shown here with its context. Its antigen is currently unknown. The CDR3 loop spans 13 amino acids. Germline assignment: CDR1 LGHNA and CDR2 YNFKEQ. Trimming took off 3 bases at V and 8 bases at J, with 10 bases between the two ends. This entry is derived from a study of T cell responses to AZD1222 COVID-19 vaccine. The table came from immunoSEQ multiplex PCR; TCRdb's copy has only in-frame clones and leaves some out. The sample consists of about 120,000 clones, about 93% of them appearing once. Study-wide findings and caveats: Just a handful of people given AZD1222 tested seropositive at baseline. Nearly half of unique spike-specific TCRs reportedly avoided B.1.351 and B.1.1.7 mutated regions. Spike-wide coverage was observed for vaccine-associated CD4 TCRs, with dominant responses at 160-218 and 743-854.

This specimen consisted of peripheral blood, obtained 28 days after the second dose of the MenACWY control vaccine. This chain links TRBV4-2 with TRBJ1-4; weak D call: TRBD1 (6 bases). This TCR came from an adult who received the MenACWY meningococcal vaccine as a control. As DNA, the CDR3 is TGTGCCAGCAGCCAGAACAGGGAAGAAAAACTGTTTTTT. Its protein is CASSQNREEKLFF.